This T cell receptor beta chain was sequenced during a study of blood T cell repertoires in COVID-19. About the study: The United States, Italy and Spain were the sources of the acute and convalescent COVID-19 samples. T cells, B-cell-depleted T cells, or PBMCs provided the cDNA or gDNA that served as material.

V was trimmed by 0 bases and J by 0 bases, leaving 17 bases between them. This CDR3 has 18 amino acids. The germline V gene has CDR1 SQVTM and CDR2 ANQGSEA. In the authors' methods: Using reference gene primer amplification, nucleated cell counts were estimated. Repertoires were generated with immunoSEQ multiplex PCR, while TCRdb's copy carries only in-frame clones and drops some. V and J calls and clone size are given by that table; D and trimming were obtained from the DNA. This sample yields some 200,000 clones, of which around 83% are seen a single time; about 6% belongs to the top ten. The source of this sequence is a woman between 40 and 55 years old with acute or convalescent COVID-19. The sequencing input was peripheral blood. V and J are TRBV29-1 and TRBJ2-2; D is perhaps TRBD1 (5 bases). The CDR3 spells CSVEDRNRLYTNTGELFF. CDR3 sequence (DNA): TGCAGCGTTGAAGATCGTAACAGGCTTTACACGAACACCGGGGAGCTGTTTTTT.